Below are 12 T cell receptor beta chains sequenced from a single sample in a study of blood T cell repertoires in COVID-19. Profiled with immunoSEQ multiplex PCR; TCRdb holds only in-frame clones, not every one. The sample records around 97,000 clones, 80% to 90% being singletons. The sample comprised peripheral blood. Receptors originate from a human donor in a cohort sampled during active COVID-19.

This rearrangement joins TRBV6-5 to TRBJ2-7, with D tentatively TRBD1 (5 bases). Germline V lookup: CDR1 MNHEY, CDR2 SVGAGI. The CDR3 length is 14 residues. Deletions cut 2 bases from V and 3 bases from J, with 11 bases between. The CDR3 nucleotides are TGTGCCAGCAGTTACGGGGCAGGGAACTACGAGCAGTACTTC. This codes for CASSYGAGNYEQYF.

This sequence joins TRBV3-1 (or the pseudogene TRBV3-2) and TRBJ1-2; 7 bases fit TRBD1. Germline assignment: CDR1 LGHDT and CDR2 YNNKEL (reference sequence). The CDR3 is 15 amino acids. V shed 4 bases, J shed 2 bases, and the junction held 7 bases outside the gene matches. CDR3 region: CASSRWTGGNYGYTF. The CDR3 DNA reads as TGTGCCAGCAGCCGATGGACAGGTGGGAACTATGGCTACACCTTC.

V and J are TRBV6-5 and TRBJ2-1, with 10 bases lining up with TRBD1. The CDR3 is 16 amino acids. Germline values: CDR1 MNHEY, CDR2 SVGAGI. V gave up 2 bases and J gave up 8 bases; unmatched junction bases: 9. CDR3 protein: CASSYAPTGGLDEQFF. DNA of the CDR3: TGTGCCAGCAGTTACGCGCCGACAGGGGGCTTGGATGAGCAGTTCTTC.

The chain uses TRBV21-1 and TRBJ2-3; whether TRBD2, the table's D call, matches the DNA was not checked. TRBV21-1 is deemed a pseudogene. This CDR3 comprises 16 residues. DNA for the CDR3: TGTGCCAGCAGCAAAGACCCCGGAGTTCGCACAGATACGCAGTATTTT. Translation: CASSKDPGVRTDTQYF.

This sequence joins TRBV4-3 and TRBJ1-1; 7 bases map to TRBD1. The V gene end was trimmed by 4 bases and the J gene end by 1 base; junction bases not matched to a gene: 3. This CDR3 is built from 14 residues. Looked up from germline, CDR1 is LGHNA and CDR2 is YSLEER. CDR3 bases: TGCGCCAGCAGCCCGGGACAGACGAACACTGAAGCTTTCTTT. Translating it yields CASSPGQTNTEAFF.

The chain is built from TRBV2 and TRBJ1-5, with D perhaps TRBD1 (6 bases). Germline CDR1 reads SNHLY; CDR2 reads FYNNEI. V lost 5 bases to trimming and J lost 4 bases, with 9 bases between them. This CDR3 comprises 13 residues. The CDR3 DNA reads as TGTGCCAGCAGTAAGGACAGTAATCAGCCCCAGCATTTT. Translation: CASSKDSNQPQHF.

In nucleotides, the CDR3 is TGTGCCAGCAGCCAGTCCGCAGGGTCATCGAACACTGAAGCTTTCTTT. Its translation: CASSQSAGSSNTEAFF. The chain has TRBV3-1 (or the pseudogene TRBV3-2) and TRBJ1-1, with D tentatively TRBD1 (5 bases). Germline V CDR1 and CDR2: LGHDT, YNNKEL (reference sequence). Trimming took off 3 bases at V and 1 base at J, with 15 bases between the two ends. The CDR3 totals 16 residues.

This clone has only a few counts. The CDR3, as DNA: TGTGCCACCAGCGCCGGACAGGGGGCTTCCTACGAGCAGTACTTC. Its protein product is CATSAGQGASYEQYF. V gene TRBV24-1 combines with J gene TRBJ2-7; TRBD1 aligns across 11 bases. Germline assignment: CDR1 KGHDR and CDR2 SFDVKD. V was clipped by 7 bases and J by 1 base; unmatched bases: 5. The CDR3 extends over 15 amino acids.

The chain couples TRBV6-5 to TRBJ1-4; TRBD1 might be the D (6 bases). This CDR3 spans 12 amino acids. The V end lost 7 bases, the J end lost 8 bases, and 11 bases lay between the germline ends. CDR1 is MNHEY and CDR2 is SVGAGI in the germline V gene. CDR3 residues: CASTQQGEKLFF. In DNA, the CDR3 is TGTGCCAGCACACAACAGGGCGAAAAACTGTTTTTT.

The rearrangement uses TRBV30 and TRBJ1-2; D uncertain. The V end was cut by 0 bases, the J end by 6 bases, with 8 bases between. Germline V gene lookup returns CDR1 GTSNPN and CDR2 SVGIG (reference sequence). This CDR3 is built from 12 residues. The CDR3 loop reads CAWSVYGNGYTF. For the CDR3, the DNA is TGTGCCTGGAGTGTATATGGCAATGGCTACACCTTC. Supplemented by reference TRBV30 and TRBJ1-2, the full variable domain reads SQTIHQWPATLVQPVGSPLSLECTVEGTSNPNLYWYRQAAGRGLQLLFYSVGIGQISSEVPQNLSASRPQDRQFILSSKKLLLSDSGFYLCAWSVYGNGYTFGSGTRLTVV.

This chain connects TRBV7-2 to TRBJ2-6; TRBD1 matches at 9 bases. CDR1 is SGHTA and CDR2 is FQGNSA in the germline V gene. V lost 5 bases and J lost 1; bases outside the gene matches: 6. CDR3 length equals 17 residues. CDR3 coding DNA: TGTGCCAGCAGCCTCACAGGGGGCGGGTCTGGGGCCAACGTCCTGACTTTC. It codes for CASSLTGGGSGANVLTF.

There are a few counts of this clone. The chain is built from TRBV4-1 and TRBJ2-2; no clear D. Trimming shortened V by 0 bases and J by 5 bases, and 19 bases separated the two germline ends. This CDR3 contains 18 residues. In germline, CDR1 is MGHRA, CDR2 YSYEKL. CDR3 sequence reads: CASSQDITPYEDTGELFF. CDR3 DNA: TGCGCCAGCAGCCAAGATATAACACCCTACGAGGATACCGGGGAGCTGTTTTTT.